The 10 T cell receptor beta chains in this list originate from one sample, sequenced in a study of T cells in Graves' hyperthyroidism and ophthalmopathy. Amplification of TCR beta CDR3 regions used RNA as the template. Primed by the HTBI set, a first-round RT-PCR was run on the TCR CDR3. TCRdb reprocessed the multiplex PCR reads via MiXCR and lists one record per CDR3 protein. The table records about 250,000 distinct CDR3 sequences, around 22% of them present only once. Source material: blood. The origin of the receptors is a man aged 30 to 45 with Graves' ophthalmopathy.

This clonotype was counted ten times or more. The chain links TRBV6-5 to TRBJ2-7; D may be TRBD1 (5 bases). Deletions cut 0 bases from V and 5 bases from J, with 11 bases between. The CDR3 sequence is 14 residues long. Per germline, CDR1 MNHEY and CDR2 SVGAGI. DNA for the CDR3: TGTGCCAGCAGTTACTCGAAGGGGTCCCACGAGCAGTACTTC. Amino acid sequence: CASSYSKGSHEQYF.

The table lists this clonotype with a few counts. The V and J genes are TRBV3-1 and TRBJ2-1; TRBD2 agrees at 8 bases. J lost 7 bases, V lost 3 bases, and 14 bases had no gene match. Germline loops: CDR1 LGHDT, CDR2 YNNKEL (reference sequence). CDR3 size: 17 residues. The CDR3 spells CASSHFITSGSANEQFF. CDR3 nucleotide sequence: TGTGCCAGCAGCCACTTTATAACTAGCGGTTCTGCAAATGAGCAGTTCTTC.

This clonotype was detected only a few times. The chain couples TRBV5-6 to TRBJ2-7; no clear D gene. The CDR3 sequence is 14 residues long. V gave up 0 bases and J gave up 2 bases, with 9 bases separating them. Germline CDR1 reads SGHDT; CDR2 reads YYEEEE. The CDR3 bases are TGTGCCAGCAGCTTGGAAAAAGAAACCTACGAGCAGTACTTC. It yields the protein CASSLEKETYEQYF.

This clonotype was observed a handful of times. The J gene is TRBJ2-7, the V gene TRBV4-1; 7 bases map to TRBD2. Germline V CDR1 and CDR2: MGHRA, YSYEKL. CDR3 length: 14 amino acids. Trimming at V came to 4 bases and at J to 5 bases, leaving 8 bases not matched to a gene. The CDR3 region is CASSLGGGWDEQYF. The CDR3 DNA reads TGCGCCAGCAGCCTTGGGGGGGGTTGGGACGAGCAGTACTTC.

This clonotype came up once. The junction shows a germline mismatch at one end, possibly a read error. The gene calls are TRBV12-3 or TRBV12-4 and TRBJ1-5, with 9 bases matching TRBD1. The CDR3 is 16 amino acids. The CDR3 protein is CTSSGGQGRLNQPQHF. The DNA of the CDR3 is TGTACCAGCAGTGGGGGACAGGGTAGGTTGAATCAGCCCCAGCATTTT.

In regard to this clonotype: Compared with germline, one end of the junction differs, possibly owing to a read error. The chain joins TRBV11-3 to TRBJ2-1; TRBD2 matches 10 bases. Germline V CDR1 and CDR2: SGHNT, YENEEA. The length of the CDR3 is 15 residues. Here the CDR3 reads CAGRAGGGSYNEQFF. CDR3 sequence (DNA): TGTGCCGGCAGAGCGGGAGGGGGCTCCTACAATGAGCAGTTCTTC.

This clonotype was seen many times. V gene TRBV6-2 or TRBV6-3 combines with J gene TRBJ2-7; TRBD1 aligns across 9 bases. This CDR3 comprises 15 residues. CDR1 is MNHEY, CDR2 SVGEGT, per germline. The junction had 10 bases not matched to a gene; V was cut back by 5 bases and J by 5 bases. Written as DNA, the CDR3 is TGTGCCAGCAGTCCAGCCGGGACAGGGCTTCACGAGCAGTACTTC. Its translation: CASSPAGTGLHEQYF.

The CDR3 bases are TGTGCCAGCAGCGTAGTGATGAACACTGAAGCTTTCTTT. Protein sequence: CASSVVMNTEAFF. The chain uses TRBV13 and TRBJ1-1; unclear D gene. The CDR3 is 13 residues long. The V end was cut by 5 bases, the J end by 0 bases, with 7 bases between. The germline V gene has CDR1 PRHDT and CDR2 FYEKMQ (reference sequence).

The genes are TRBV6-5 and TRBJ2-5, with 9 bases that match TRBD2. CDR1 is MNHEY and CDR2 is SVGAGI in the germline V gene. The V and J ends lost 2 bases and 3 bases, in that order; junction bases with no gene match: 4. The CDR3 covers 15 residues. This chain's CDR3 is CASSYLGLAKETQYF. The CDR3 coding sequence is TGTGCCAGCAGTTACCTCGGACTAGCGAAAGAGACCCAGTACTTC.

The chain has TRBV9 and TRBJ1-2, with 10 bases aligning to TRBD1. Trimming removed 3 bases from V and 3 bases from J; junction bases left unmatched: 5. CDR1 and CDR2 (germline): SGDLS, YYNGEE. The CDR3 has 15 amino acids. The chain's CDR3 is CASSATGTGDYGYTF. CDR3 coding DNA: TGTGCCAGCAGCGCAACCGGGACAGGGGACTATGGCTACACCTTC.